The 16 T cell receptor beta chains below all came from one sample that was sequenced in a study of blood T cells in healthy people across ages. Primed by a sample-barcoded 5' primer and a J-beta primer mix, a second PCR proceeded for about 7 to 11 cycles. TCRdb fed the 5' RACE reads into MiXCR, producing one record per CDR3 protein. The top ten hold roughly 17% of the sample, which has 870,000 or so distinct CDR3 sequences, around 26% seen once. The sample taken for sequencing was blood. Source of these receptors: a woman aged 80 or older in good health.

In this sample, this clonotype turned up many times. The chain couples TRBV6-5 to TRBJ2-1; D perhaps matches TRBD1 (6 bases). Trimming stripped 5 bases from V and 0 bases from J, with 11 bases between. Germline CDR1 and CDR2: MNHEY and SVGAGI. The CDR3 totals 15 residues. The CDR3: CASSIDRSSYNEQFF. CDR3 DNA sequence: TGTGCCAGCAGTATCGACAGGTCCTCCTACAATGAGCAGTTCTTC.

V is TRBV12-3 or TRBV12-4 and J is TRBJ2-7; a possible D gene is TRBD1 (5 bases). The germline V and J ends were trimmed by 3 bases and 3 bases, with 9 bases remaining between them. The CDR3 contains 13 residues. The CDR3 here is CASSFRAGYEQYF. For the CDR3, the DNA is TGTGCCAGCAGTTTCAGGGCTGGCTACGAGCAGTACTTC.

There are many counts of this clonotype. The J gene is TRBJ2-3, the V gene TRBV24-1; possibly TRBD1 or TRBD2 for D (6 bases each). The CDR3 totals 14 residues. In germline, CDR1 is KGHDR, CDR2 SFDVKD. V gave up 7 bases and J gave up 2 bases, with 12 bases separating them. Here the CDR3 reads CATSPGGATDTQYF. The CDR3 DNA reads TGTGCCACCAGCCCCGGGGGCGCCACAGATACGCAGTATTTT.

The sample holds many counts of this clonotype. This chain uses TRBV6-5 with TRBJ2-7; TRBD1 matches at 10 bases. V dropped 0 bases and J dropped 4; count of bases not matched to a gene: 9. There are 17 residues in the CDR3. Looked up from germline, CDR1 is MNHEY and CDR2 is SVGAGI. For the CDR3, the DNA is TGTGCCAGCAGTTACTCGGGACTAAGGACAGGGGGTTACGAGCAGTACTTC. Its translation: CASSYSGLRTGGYEQYF.

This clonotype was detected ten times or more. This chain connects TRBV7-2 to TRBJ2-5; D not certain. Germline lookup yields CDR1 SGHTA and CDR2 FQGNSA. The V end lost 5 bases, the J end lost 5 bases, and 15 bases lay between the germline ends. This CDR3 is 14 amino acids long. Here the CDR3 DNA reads TGTGCCAGCAGCCCGCGGACGGTTCTTGAGACCCAGTACTTC. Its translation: CASSPRTVLETQYF.

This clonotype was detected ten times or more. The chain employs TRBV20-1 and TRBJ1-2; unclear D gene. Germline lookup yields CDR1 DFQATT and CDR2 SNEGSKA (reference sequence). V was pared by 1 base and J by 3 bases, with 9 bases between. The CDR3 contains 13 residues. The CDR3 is CSARVPRHYGYTF. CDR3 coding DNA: TGCAGTGCTAGAGTCCCGAGACACTATGGCTACACCTTC.

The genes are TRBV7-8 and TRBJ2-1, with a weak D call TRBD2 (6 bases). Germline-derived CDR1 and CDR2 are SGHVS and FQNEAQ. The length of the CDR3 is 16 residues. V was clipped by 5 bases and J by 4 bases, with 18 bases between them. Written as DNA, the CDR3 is TGTGCCAGCAGCCCAGCCTTGTGGGACTCATACAATGAGCAGTTCTTC. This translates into CASSPALWDSYNEQFF.

The CDR3 region has the DNA TGTGCCAGCAGCTTCTCCAGTGAAGAGACCCAGTACTTC. It is translated as CASSFSSEETQYF. This chain joins TRBV5-5 and TRBJ2-7; D call uncertain. The J call may not be correct, given that the DNA end is closer to TRBJ2-5. The CDR3 loop spans 13 amino acids. Germline V CDR1 and CDR2: SGHKS, YYEKEE (reference sequence).

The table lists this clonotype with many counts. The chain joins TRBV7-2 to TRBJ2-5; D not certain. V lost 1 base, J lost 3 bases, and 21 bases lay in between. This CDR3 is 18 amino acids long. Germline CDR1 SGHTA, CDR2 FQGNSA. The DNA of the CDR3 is TGTGCCAGCAGCTTAGGGTCCATTGGGCCTTCGGGCAAAGAGACCCAGTACTTC. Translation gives CASSLGSIGPSGKETQYF.

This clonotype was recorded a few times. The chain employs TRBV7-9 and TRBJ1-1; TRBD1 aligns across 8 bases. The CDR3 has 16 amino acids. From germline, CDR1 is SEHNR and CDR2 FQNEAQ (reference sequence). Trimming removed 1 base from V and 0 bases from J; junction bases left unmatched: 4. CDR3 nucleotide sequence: TGTGCCAGCAGCTTAGGACAGGGGACGATGAACACTGAAGCTTTCTTT. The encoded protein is CASSLGQGTMNTEAFF. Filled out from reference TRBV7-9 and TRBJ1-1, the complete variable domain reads DTGVSQNPRHKITKRGQNVTFRCDPISEHNRLYWYRQTLGQGPEFLTYFQNEAQLEKSRLLSDRFSAERPKGSFSTLEIQRTEQGDSAMYLCASSLGQGTMNTEAFFGQGTRLTVV.

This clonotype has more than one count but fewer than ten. CDR3 DNA sequence: TGTGCCAGCAGCACCCACAAAGTGGGGGTCGGGGAGCTGTTTTTT. The encoded protein is CASSTHKVGVGELFF. The V and J genes are TRBV7-2 and TRBJ2-2, with D perhaps being TRBD1 or TRBD2 (5 bases each). The germline CDR1 and CDR2 sequences are SGHTA and FQGNSA. V lost 5 bases and J 7 bases, leaving 17 bases between the germline ends. The CDR3 is 15 residues long.

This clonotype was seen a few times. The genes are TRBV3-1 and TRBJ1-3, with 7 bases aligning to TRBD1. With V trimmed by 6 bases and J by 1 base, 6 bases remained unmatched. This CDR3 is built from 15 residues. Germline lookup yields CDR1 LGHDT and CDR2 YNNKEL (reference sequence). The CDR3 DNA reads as TGTGCCAGCAGTTCGACAGGGTATTCTGGAAACACCATATATTTT. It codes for CASSSTGYSGNTIYF. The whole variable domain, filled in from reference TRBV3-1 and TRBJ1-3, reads DTAVSQTPKYLVTQMGNDKSIKCEQNLGHDTMYWYKQDSKKFLKIMFSYNNKELIINETVPNRFSPKSPDKAHLNLHINSLELGDSAVYFCASSSTGYSGNTIYFGEGSWLTVV.

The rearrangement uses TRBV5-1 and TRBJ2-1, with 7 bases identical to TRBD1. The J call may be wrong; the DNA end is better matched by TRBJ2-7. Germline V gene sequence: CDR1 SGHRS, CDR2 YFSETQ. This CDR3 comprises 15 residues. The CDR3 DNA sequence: TGCGCCAGCAGCTTGGGACAGGGATATTACAATGAGCAGTACTTC. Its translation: CASSLGQGYYNEQYF.

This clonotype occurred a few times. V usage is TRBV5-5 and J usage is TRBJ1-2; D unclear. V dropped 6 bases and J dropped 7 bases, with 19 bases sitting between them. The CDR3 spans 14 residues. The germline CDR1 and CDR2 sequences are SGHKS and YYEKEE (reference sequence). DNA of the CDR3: TGTGCCAGCACTGAATACTCTGTTCCTAGTGGCTACACCTTC. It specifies CASTEYSVPSGYTF. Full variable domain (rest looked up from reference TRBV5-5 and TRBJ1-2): DAGVTQSPTHLIKTRGQQVTLRCSPISGHKSVSWYQQVLGQGPQFIFQYYEKEERGRGNFPDRFSARQFPNYSSELNVNALLLGDSALYLCASTEYSVPSGYTFGSGTRLTVV.

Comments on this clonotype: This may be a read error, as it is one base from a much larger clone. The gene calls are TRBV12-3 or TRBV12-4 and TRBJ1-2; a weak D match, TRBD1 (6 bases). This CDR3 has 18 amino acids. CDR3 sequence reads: CAGSSLGGDNGIPYGYTF. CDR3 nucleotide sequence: TGTGCCGGCAGTTCCCTGGGAGGGGACAATGGGATTCCCTATGGCTACACCTTC.

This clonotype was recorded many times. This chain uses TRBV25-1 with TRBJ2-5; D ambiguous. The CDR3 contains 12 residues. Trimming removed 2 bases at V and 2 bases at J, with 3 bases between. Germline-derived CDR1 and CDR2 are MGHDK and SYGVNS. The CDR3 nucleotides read TGTGCCAGCAGTGAAGTACAAGAGACCCAGTACTTC. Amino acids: CASSEVQETQYF.